This TCR beta chain was identified in a study of shared clonotypes between healthy human individuals. Trimming removed 4 bases from V and 3 bases from J; junction bases left unmatched: 10. This CDR3 has 17 amino acids. CDR1 is MGHDK and CDR2 is SYGVNS in the germline V gene. CD8 cells classed as naive were CD45RO-negative and positively selected for CCR7, excluding terminally differentiated effector memory CD45RA+ cells. Caucasian adults living in Nashville, Tennessee, provided all samples. Study observations and caveats: Investigators collected only blood, and repertoires in tissues likely differ. Non-shared clonotypes were found to have lower generation probabilities than the clonotypes that were shared by all four of the sorted-subset donors.

With respect to this clone: Its antigen remains unidentified.

Sequenced by immunoSEQ multiplex PCR; TCRdb stores in-frame clones only, minus some. The data contain around 1.9 million clones, 93% of them seen just once; the ten biggest clones take up more than 1.5%. Sequencing was done on a sample of naive CD8+ T cells from PBMCs. This TCR was recovered from a man younger than 35 in good health. Some clones in this sample may be carry-over from other donors' samples. This chain uses TRBV25-1 with TRBJ2-3; 10 bases map to TRBD2. In DNA, the CDR3 is TGTGCCAGCAGTGGATTAAAGCGGGAGGGCCGAACAGATACGCAGTATTTT. Its translation is CASSGLKREGRTDTQYF.